The source of this TCR beta chain is a study of cytomegalovirus exposure and HLA in healthy donors. The PCR employed 60 Vbeta primers together with 13 Jbeta primers. The data were produced by immunoSEQ multiplex PCR, yet TCRdb's version contains in-frame clones alone and is incomplete. The sample carries about 150,000 clones, more than 60% recorded once. V was pared by 4 bases and J by 8 bases, with 19 bases between. Germline CDR1 and CDR2: SGHRS and YFSETQ. The CDR3 runs to 15 residues. The rearrangement joins TRBV5-1 to TRBJ2-1; D perhaps matches TRBD2 (6 bases). Sample: PBMCs. This sequence originates from a woman aged 55-70 years in good health and CMV-seronegative. DNA for the CDR3: TGCGCCAGCAGCCCTGGGACTCCCAGGGTCGATGAGCAGTTCTTC. Its translation: CASSPGTPRVDEQFF.